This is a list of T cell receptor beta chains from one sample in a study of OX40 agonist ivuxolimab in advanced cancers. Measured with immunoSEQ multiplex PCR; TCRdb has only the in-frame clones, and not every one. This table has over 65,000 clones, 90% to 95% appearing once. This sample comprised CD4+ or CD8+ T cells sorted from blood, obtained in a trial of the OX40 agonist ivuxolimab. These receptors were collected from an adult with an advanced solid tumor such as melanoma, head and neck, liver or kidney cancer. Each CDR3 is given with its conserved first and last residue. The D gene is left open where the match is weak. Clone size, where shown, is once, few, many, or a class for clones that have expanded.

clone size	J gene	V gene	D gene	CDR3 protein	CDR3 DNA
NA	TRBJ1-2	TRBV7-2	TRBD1	CASSLDQGAYGYTF	TGTGCCAGCAGCCTTGACCAGGGGGCCTATGGCTACACCTTC
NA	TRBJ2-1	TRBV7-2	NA	CASSLVATLENEQFF	TGTGCCAGCAGCTTAGTCGCGACTTTGGAGAATGAGCAGTTCTTC
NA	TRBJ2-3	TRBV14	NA	CASSPPSRTDTQYF	TGTGCCAGCAGCCCCCCTAGCAGAACAGATACGCAGTATTTT
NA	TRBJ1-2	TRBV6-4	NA	CASARVGSYGYTF	TGTGCCAGCGCCCGGGTGGGTAGCTATGGCTACACCTTC
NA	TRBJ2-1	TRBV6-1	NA	CASIRPGATYNEQFF	TGTGCCAGCATAAGGCCGGGAGCCACCTACAATGAGCAGTTCTTC
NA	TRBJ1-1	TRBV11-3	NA	CASSFGGMNTEAFF	TGTGCCAGCAGCTTCGGTGGCATGAACACTGAAGCTTTCTTT
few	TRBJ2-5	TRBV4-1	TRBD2	CASSKGLAGKETQYF	TGCGCCAGCAGCAAGGGACTAGCGGGGAAAGAGACCCAGTACTTC
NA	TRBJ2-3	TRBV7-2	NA	CASSPSPSAVTDTQYF	TGTGCCAGCAGCCCCTCCCCTTCAGCGGTCACAGATACGCAGTATTTT
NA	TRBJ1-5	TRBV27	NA	CASSPDSNQPQHF	TGTGCCAGCAGTCCCGACAGCAATCAGCCCCAGCATTTT
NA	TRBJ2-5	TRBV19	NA	CASNLGGGGETQYF	TGTGCCAGTAACCTCGGGGGCGGAGGTGAGACCCAGTACTTC
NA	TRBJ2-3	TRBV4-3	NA	CASSQEYSPAHTQYF	TGCGCCAGCAGCCAAGAGTATTCCCCCGCCCATACGCAGTATTTT
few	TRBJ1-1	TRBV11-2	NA	CASSFMGTEAFF	TGTGCCAGCAGCTTTATGGGAACTGAAGCTTTCTTT
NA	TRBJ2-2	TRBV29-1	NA	CSVLQNTGELFF	TGCAGCGTGCTGCAGAACACCGGGGAGCTGTTTTTT
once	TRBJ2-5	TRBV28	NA	CASSPQTGKVLAGKQETQYF	TGTGCCAGCAGTCCCCAGACAGGGAAAGTTCTAGCGGGTAAACAAGAGACCCAGTACTTC
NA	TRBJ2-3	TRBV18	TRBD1	CASSPTGGAGDTQYF	TGTGCCAGCTCACCAACAGGGGGCGCGGGGGATACGCAGTATTTT
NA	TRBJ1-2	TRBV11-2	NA	CASSSSPIHYYGYTF	TGTGCCAGCAGCTCCTCCCCGATTCATTACTATGGCTACACCTTC
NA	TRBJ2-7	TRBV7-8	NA	CASSPGVGSYEQYF	TGTGCCAGCAGCCCAGGGGTCGGGTCCTACGAGCAGTACTTC
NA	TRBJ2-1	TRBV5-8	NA	CASSLQGGGGGEQFF	TGTGCCAGCAGCTTACAGGGAGGAGGAGGGGGTGAGCAGTTCTTC
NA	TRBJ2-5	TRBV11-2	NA	CASSLRTDVETQYF	TGTGCCAGCAGCTTAAGGACAGACGTTGAGACCCAGTACTTC
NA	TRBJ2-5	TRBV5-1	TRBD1	CASRSPGTGQETQYF	TGCGCCAGCAGATCCCCCGGGACAGGACAAGAGACCCAGTACTTC
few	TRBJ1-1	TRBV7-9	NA	CASSSRGPEPAFF	TGTGCCAGCAGCTCCCGGGGACCTGAACCAGCTTTCTTT
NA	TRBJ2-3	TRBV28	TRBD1	CASSFGGTGGTDTQYF	TGTGCCAGCAGTTTTGGGGGGACAGGTGGCACAGATACGCAGTATTTT
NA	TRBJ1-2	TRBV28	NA	CASSEEGGGHNYGYTF	TGTGCCAGCAGTGAGGAAGGGGGTGGACATAACTATGGCTACACCTTC
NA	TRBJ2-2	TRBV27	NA	CASSLKNTGELFF	TGTGCCAGCAGTTTAAAGAACACCGGGGAGCTGTTTTTT
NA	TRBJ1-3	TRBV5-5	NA	CASSSHLTDSGNTIYF	TGTGCCAGCAGCTCCCACCTGACGGACTCTGGAAACACCATATATTTT
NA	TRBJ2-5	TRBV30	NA	CAWSVLVKETQYF	TGTGCCTGGAGTGTATTGGTCAAAGAGACCCAGTACTTC
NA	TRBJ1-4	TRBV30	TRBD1	CASDRAFYNEKLFF	TGTGCCTCGGACAGGGCTTTTTATAATGAAAAACTGTTTTTT
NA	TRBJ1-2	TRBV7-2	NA	CASNLGTFGGYTF	TGTGCCAGCAACCTTGGGACCTTCGGGGGCTACACCTTC
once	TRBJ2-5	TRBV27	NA	CASRAPGFQETQYF	TGTGCCAGCAGAGCCCCAGGCTTCCAAGAGACCCAGTACTTC
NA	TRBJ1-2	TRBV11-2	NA	CASSLQGDHGYTF	TGTGCCAGCAGCTTGCAAGGGGATCATGGCTACACCTTC
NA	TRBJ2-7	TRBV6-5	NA	CASSNGASLEQYF	TGTGCCAGCAGTAATGGGGCTTCTCTCGAGCAGTACTTC
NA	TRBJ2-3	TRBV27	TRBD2	CASSLRLLAGMTDTQYF	TGTGCCAGCAGTCTCCGGCTACTAGCGGGTATGACAGATACGCAGTATTTT
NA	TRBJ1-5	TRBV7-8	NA	CASSLEKLPQHF	TGTGCCAGCAGCTTAGAAAAGCTGCCCCAGCATTTT
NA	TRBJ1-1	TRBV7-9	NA	CASTSKGGKSTEAFF	TGTGCCAGCACGAGTAAGGGGGGGAAAAGTACTGAAGCTTTCTTT
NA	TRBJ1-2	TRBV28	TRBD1	CASREGARGYTF	TGTGCCAGCAGGGAGGGGGCGAGAGGCTACACCTTC
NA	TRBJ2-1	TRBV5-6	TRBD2	CASSSPGGVIGEQFF	TGTGCCAGCAGCTCTCCGGGAGGGGTAATTGGTGAGCAGTTCTTC
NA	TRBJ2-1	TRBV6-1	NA	CASSDLTPSSYNEQFF	TGTGCCAGCAGTGACCTCACACCGAGCTCCTACAATGAGCAGTTCTTC
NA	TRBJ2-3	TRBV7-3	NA	CASSQGDTQYF	TGTGCCAGCAGCCAAGGGGATACGCAGTATTTT
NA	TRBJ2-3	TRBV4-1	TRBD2	CASSQDRDYSTDTQYF	TGCGCCAGCAGCCAAGACCGGGACTACTCCACAGATACGCAGTATTTT
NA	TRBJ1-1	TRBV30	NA	CAWRGGGGTEAFF	TGTGCCTGGAGGGGGGGCGGGGGGACTGAAGCTTTCTTT
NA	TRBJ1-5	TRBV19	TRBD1	CASSIQDRGRHSNQPQHF	TGTGCCAGTAGTATTCAAGACAGGGGAAGGCATAGCAATCAGCCCCAGCATTTT